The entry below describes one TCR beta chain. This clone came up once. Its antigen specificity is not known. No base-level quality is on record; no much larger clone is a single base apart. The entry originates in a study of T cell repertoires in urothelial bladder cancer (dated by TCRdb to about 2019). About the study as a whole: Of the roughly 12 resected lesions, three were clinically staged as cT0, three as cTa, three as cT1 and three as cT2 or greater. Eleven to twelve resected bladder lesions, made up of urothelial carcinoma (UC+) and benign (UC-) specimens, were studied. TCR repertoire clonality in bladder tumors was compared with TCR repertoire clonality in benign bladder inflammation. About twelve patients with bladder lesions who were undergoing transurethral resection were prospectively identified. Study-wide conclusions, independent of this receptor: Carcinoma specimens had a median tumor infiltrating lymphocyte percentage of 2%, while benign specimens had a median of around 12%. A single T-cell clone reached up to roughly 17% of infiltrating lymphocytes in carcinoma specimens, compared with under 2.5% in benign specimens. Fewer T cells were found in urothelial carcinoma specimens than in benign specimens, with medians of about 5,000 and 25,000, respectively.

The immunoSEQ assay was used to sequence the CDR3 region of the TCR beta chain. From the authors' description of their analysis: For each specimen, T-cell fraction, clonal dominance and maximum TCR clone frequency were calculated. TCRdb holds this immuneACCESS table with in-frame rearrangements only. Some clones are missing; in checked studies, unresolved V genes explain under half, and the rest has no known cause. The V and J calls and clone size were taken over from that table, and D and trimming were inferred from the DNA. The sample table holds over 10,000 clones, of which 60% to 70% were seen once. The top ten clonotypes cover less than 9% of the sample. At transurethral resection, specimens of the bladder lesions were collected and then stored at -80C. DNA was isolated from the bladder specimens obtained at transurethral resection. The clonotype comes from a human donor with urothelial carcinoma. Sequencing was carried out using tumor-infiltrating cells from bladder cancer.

For the CDR3, the sequence is CASSSRQGRRDTQYF. DNA sequence: TGTGCCAGCAGCTCCCGACAGGGCCGAAGGGATACGCAGTATTTT. Recombination connected TRBV7-2 to TRBJ2-3; TRBD1 aligns with 7 central bases. V has 4 bases trimmed and J has 6 bases trimmed; junction bases matching no gene number 10. CDR1 and CDR2, per the germline V gene, are SGHTA and FQGNSA. The CDR3 goes from the cysteine to the phenylalanine over 15 residues. This entry keeps only the CDR3 DNA: 45 bases, framed from base 1.